The 9 T cell receptor beta chains listed next were all sequenced from one sample in a study of cytomegalovirus exposure and HLA in healthy donors. 60 Vbeta and 13 Jbeta primers were used in PCR. Clones were sequenced by immunoSEQ multiplex PCR, and TCRdb holds only the in-frame ones, with some missing. The table has more than 100,000 clones, 77% seen once; the top ten hold around 3.5%. The sample consisted of PBMCs. These receptors all stem from a human donor in good health.

The V call is TRBV11-2, the J call TRBJ2-1; TRBD2 aligns across 7 bases. J was trimmed by 2 bases and V by 5 bases; bases with no gene match: 9. Germline V CDR1 and CDR2: SGHAT, FQNNGV. The CDR3 is 16 amino acids. The CDR3 protein is CASSPRLAATYNEQFF. For the CDR3, the DNA is TGTGCCAGCAGCCCGAGGCTAGCGGCTACCTACAATGAGCAGTTCTTC.

The V gene is TRBV6-1, the J gene TRBJ2-6; 8 bases fit TRBD1. CDR1 and CDR2 from the germline V gene are MNHNS and SASEGT. This CDR3 has 14 amino acids. V shed 8 bases and J 9 bases; nucleotides not matched to a gene: 9. CDR3 in DNA: TGTGCCAGCTCCACAGGGGGGACCGTCAACGTCCTGACTTTC. Residues: CASSTGGTVNVLTF.

The chain couples TRBV5-4 to TRBJ2-3, with 9 bases that match TRBD2. CDR1 SGHNT and CDR2 YYREEE come from the germline V gene (reference sequence). The CDR3 contains 14 residues. The V segment lost 0 bases and the J segment 4 bases; nucleotides outside the gene matches: 0. For the CDR3, the DNA is TGTGCCAGCAGCTTGGGGACTAGCGCAGATACGCAGTATTTT. Amino acid sequence: CASSLGTSADTQYF.

This clone appeared once. The chain joins TRBV6-5 to TRBJ2-2; D is possibly TRBD1 (6 bases). V was trimmed by 4 bases and J by 3 bases, leaving 12 bases between them. This CDR3 comprises 15 residues. Germline V gene sequence: CDR1 MNHEY, CDR2 SVGAGI. The CDR3 loop reads CASSSMDSYTGELFF. DNA of the CDR3: TGTGCCAGCAGTTCAATGGACAGCTACACCGGGGAGCTGTTTTTT.

The rearrangement links TRBV19 to TRBJ1-3, with D possibly TRBD1 on 6 matching bases. Per the germline V gene, CDR1 is LNHDA and CDR2 is SQIVND (reference sequence). The CDR3 spans 14 residues. The V gene lost 8 bases and the J gene lost 2 bases, with 13 bases spanning the gap. The CDR3 DNA sequence: TGTGCCAGTGTCCGGGGGGCTACTGGAAACACCATATATTTT. Translation: CASVRGATGNTIYF.

The chain carries TRBV5-1 and TRBJ2-1; 9 positions match TRBD2. From germline, CDR1 is SGHRS and CDR2 YFSETQ. The CDR3 has 15 amino acids. V shed 1 base, J shed 4 bases, and the junction held 3 bases outside the gene matches. The CDR3 DNA reads TGCGCCAGCAGCTTGACTAGCGGGTTTTACAATGAGCAGTTCTTC. It translates to CASSLTSGFYNEQFF.

The J gene is TRBJ2-7, the V gene TRBV18; 8 bases are a match to TRBD1. From germline, CDR1 is KGHSH and CDR2 LQKENI. This CDR3 is 14 amino acids long. Trimming took 2 bases from V and 3 from J; bases not matched to a gene: 3. As DNA, the CDR3 is TGTGCCAGCTCACCAGGGACAGGATACTACGAGCAGTACTTC. It is translated as CASSPGTGYYEQYF.

The genes are TRBV5-1 and TRBJ2-3; 12 bases align to TRBD2. Germline assignment: CDR1 SGHRS and CDR2 YFSETQ. CDR3 size: 16 residues. The trim removed 0 bases at V and 5 bases at J, leaving 4 bases unmatched. CDR3 bases: TGCGCCAGCAGCTTGGCTAGCGGGAGGGCCGGAGATACGCAGTATTTT. Protein sequence: CASSLASGRAGDTQYF.

The chain joins TRBV6-1 to TRBJ2-3; weak D call: TRBD1 (5 bases). Germline V gene data show CDR1 as MNHNS and CDR2 as SASEGT. This CDR3 comprises 15 residues. Trimming cost V 5 bases and J 0 bases, with 12 bases left between them. CDR3 sequence: CASSLQGGSTDTQYF. The CDR3 DNA is TGTGCCAGCAGTCTCCAGGGTGGTAGCACAGATACGCAGTATTTT.